These T cell receptor beta chains were read from a single sample in a study of cytomegalovirus exposure and HLA in healthy donors. The assay was immunoSEQ multiplex PCR, and TCRdb's table has in-frame clones only and misses some. This sample carries about 150,000 clones, roughly 80% of them seen once, and the ten largest clones take approximately 4%. Material: PBMCs. The receptors shown here come from a woman aged 40 to 49 in good health and CMV-seronegative. Each CDR3 is given with its conserved first and last residue. The D gene is left open where the match is weak. Clone size appears in some rows only: once, few, many, or a class for an expanded clone.

few	TRBV5-1	TRBJ2-5	TRBD2	15	CASSLRGGEQETQYF	TGCGCCAGCAGCTTGCGGGGGGGGGAGCAAGAGACCCAGTACTTC
.	TRBV11-3	TRBJ2-1	.	13	CASSLIRGNEQFF	TGTGCCAGCAGCTTGATACGGGGCAATGAGCAGTTCTTC
.	TRBV19	TRBJ1-2	.	12	CASSPYRDGYTF	TGTGCCAGTAGTCCGTACAGGGATGGCTACACCTTC
.	TRBV15	TRBJ1-2	.	16	CATSRDRGIRDYGYTF	TGTGCCACCAGCAGAGATCGGGGGATTCGGGACTATGGCTACACCTTC
once	TRBV29-1	TRBJ2-1	TRBD1	15	CSVEGSGGVYNEQFF	TGCAGCGTTGAGGGCTCAGGGGGTGTTTACAATGAGCAGTTCTTC
once	TRBV10-3	TRBJ2-7	TRBD1	14	CAIRRTGGSYEQYF	TGTGCCATCAGAAGGACAGGGGGCTCCTACGAGCAGTACTTC
.	TRBV28	TRBJ2-7	.	12	CASRAGLGEQYF	TGTGCCAGCAGGGCAGGGCTAGGCGAGCAGTACTTC
.	TRBV23-1	TRBJ1-1	.	12	CASRAGGTEAFF	TGCGCCAGCAGAGCGGGGGGCACTGAAGCTTTCTTT
.	TRBV28	TRBJ1-5	.	15	CASSKSGMNNQPQHF	TGTGCCAGCAGTAAGTCAGGGATGAACAATCAGCCCCAGCATTTT
.	TRBV7-8	TRBJ1-1	.	13	CASSQDSPGGAFF	TGTGCCAGCAGCCAGGACAGCCCCGGCGGAGCTTTCTTT
.	TRBV11-2	TRBJ1-1	.	12	CASSFRGTEAFF	TGTGCCAGCAGCTTCCGAGGGACTGAAGCTTTCTTT